The TCR beta chain under discussion was sequenced for a study of blood T cell repertoires in COVID-19. How the authors handled the data: Cell counts per sample came from amplifying reference gene primers. Sequenced by immunoSEQ multiplex PCR; TCRdb stores in-frame clones only, minus some. V and J calls plus clone size are reproduced from that table; the DNA served to infer D and trimming. The sample shows some 180,000 clones, 60% to 80% of them seen only once. The germline V gene encodes CDR1 SGHNT and CDR2 YYREEE (reference sequence). Trimming pared 2 bases from V and 5 bases from J, leaving 11 bases between. The CDR3 is made up of 14 amino acids.

The J gene is TRBJ2-1, the V gene TRBV5-4; no clear D. The material sequenced was PBMCs or T cells enriched from blood (not recorded which). This clonotype was sampled from a man in his sixties who had been exposed to COVID-19. The CDR3 DNA sequence: TGTGCCAGCAGCTTTGGGCCCTACGACAATGAGCAGTTCTTC. It yields the protein CASSFGPYDNEQFF.